These 17 T cell receptor beta chains share one sample of origin, sequenced in a study of identical twins. A single record per CDR3 protein comes from TCRdb applying MiXCR to the 5' RACE reads. The table includes 450,000 to 650,000 distinct CDR3 sequences, roughly 15% detected once. The sample was also linked to a second study, of yellow fever vaccine responses in identical twins.

The sequencing input was CD4+ T cells sorted from blood. Source of these receptors: a young woman in good health.

This clonotype was seen a few times. Here the CDR3 reads CSAAPSGGETQYF. CDR3 nucleotides: TGCAGCGCCGCCCCTAGCGGGGGTGAGACCCAGTACTTC. V and J are TRBV29-1 and TRBJ2-5; 10 positions agree with TRBD2. Losses at the gene ends were 7 bases for V and 5 bases for J; bases not matched to a gene: 7. Germline-derived CDR1 and CDR2 are SQVTM and ANQGSEA. CDR3 length: 13 amino acids. The full variable domain, in which reference TRBV29-1 and TRBJ2-5 provide the parts outside the CDR3, is SAVISQKPSRDICQRGTSLTIQCQVDSQVTMMFWYRQQPGQSLTLIATANQGSEATYESGFVIDKFPISRPNLTFSTLTVSNMSPEDSSIYLCSAAPSGGETQYFGPGTRLLVL.

V is TRBV7-9 and J is TRBJ2-7; 10 bases line up with TRBD1. The germline V gene encodes CDR1 SEHNR and CDR2 FQNEAQ (reference sequence). The length of the CDR3 is 14 residues. V gave up 7 bases and J gave up 2 bases; unmatched junction bases: 5. CDR3 amino acids: CASTSGTGAYEQYF. Here the CDR3 DNA reads TGTGCCAGCACCTCAGGGACAGGGGCCTACGAGCAGTACTTC.

To note about this clonotype: A read error may be the cause here, since a much bigger clone is one base away. This chain joins TRBV29-1 and TRBJ2-3; D remains ambiguous. The germline CDR1 and CDR2 sequences are SQVTM and ANQGSEA. The CDR3 contains 13 residues. V gave up 4 bases and J gave up 5 bases, with 13 bases separating them. CDR3 nucleotide sequence: TGCAGCGTTGCGGTTGGCCCCGTAGATACGCAGTATTTT. Its translation is CSVAVGPVDTQYF.

This CDR3 is CASSLSGYLTDTQYF. CDR3 DNA: TGTGCCAGCAGCTTGTCCGGGTACCTCACAGATACGCAGTATTTT. The J gene is TRBJ2-3, the V gene TRBV11-2, with D uncertain. The CDR3 length is 15 residues. Trimming took 3 bases from V and 2 from J, leaving 12 bases between them. The germline gives CDR1 SGHAT, CDR2 FQNNGV. Together with reference TRBV11-2 and TRBJ2-3, the CDR3 gives the full variable domain: EAGVAQSPRYKIIEKRQSVAFWCNPISGHATLYWYQQILGQGPKLLIQFQNNGVVDDSQLPKDRFSAERLKGVDSTLKIQPAKLEDSAVYLCASSLSGYLTDTQYFGPGTRLTVL.

This clonotype showed up just a few times. The genes are TRBV6-2 or TRBV6-3 and TRBJ2-5; possibly TRBD2 for D (6 bases). Looked up from germline, CDR1 is MNHEY and CDR2 is SVGEGT. The CDR3 is 13 amino acids. V was shortened by 7 bases and J by 7 bases, with 16 bases between the two germline ends. The CDR3 nucleotides read TGTGCCAGCAATTTAAGCGGGTCCTCGACCCAGTACTTC. Translating gives CASNLSGSSTQYF.

The rearrangement links TRBV6-5 to TRBJ2-1; 8 nucleotides line up with TRBD1. V gave up 5 bases and J gave up 13 bases; unmatched junction bases: 7. The CDR3 loop spans 12 amino acids. CDR1 and CDR2 (germline): MNHEY, SVGAGI. CDR3 DNA: TGTGCCAGCAGTCCGTCGGGACAGGCCCAGTTCTTC. This sequence encodes CASSPSGQAQFF.

This clonotype was picked up a small number of times. This rearrangement joins TRBV12-3 or TRBV12-4 to TRBJ1-2, with D perhaps matching TRBD1 (5 bases). The CDR3 runs to 16 residues. Deletions cut 2 bases from V and 5 bases from J, with 18 bases between. DNA for the CDR3: TGTGCCAGCAGTTTAAGGCAGGGAACGACCCTATATGGCTACACCTTC. This translates into CASSLRQGTTLYGYTF.

J is TRBJ2-1 and V is TRBV19; 12 nucleotides agree with TRBD2. J was trimmed by 12 bases and V by 0 bases; bases with no gene match: 12. CDR3 length: 17 residues. From germline, CDR1 is LNHDA and CDR2 SQIVND (reference sequence). This CDR3 reads CASSIDHRLAGAFLQFF. The CDR3 nucleotides read TGTGCCAGTAGTATAGATCATCGACTAGCGGGAGCCTTTCTGCAGTTCTTC.

V gene TRBV11-2 combines with J gene TRBJ2-5, with D possibly matching TRBD1 (6 bases). This CDR3 contains 18 residues. CDR1 and CDR2 (germline): SGHAT, FQNNGV. Trimming took 3 bases from V and 4 from J, leaving 24 bases between them. The DNA of the CDR3 is TGTGCCAGCAGCTTGGATGAACCGGCCAGGGGAAGAGGAGAGACCCAGTACTTC. The encoded protein is CASSLDEPARGRGETQYF.

This clonotype was picked up a small number of times. The rearrangement uses TRBV28 and TRBJ1-1; the D gene is possibly TRBD1 (5 bases). The CDR3 contains 13 residues. V was cut by 6 bases and J by 6 bases, with 14 bases left in between. CDR1 is MDHEN, CDR2 SYDVKM, per germline. CDR3 residues: CASRSTGISEAFF. Here the CDR3 DNA reads TGTGCCAGCAGATCTACAGGAATATCTGAAGCTTTCTTT.

The chain is built from TRBV29-1 and TRBJ2-7, with D possibly matching TRBD1 (6 bases). CDR3 length: 16 amino acids. Germline assignment: CDR1 SQVTM and CDR2 ANQGSEA. Trimming stripped 4 bases from V and 0 bases from J, with 19 bases between. The DNA of the CDR3 is TGCAGCGTTGGTCACGGGATGACAGGCAGCTCCTACGAGCAGTACTTC. Protein sequence: CSVGHGMTGSSYEQYF.

The chain joins TRBV20-1 to TRBJ2-3; 9 nucleotides line up with TRBD1. The junction had 7 bases not matched to a gene; V was cut back by 3 bases and J by 3 bases. This CDR3 has 15 amino acids. Germline V gives CDR1 DFQATT, CDR2 SNEGSKA (reference sequence). Here the CDR3 reads CSASPGQGGTDTQYF. The DNA for the CDR3 is TGCAGTGCTAGCCCGGGACAGGGAGGTACAGATACGCAGTATTTT.

This clonotype was detected ten times or more. The rearrangement links TRBV5-1 to TRBJ2-2; the D is unclear. The CDR3 has 11 residues. Between the trimmed V and J ends, which lost 2 bases and 7 bases, there was a span of 3 bases. CDR1 and CDR2 from the germline V gene are SGHRS and YFSETQ. The CDR3: CASSFLGELFF. CDR3 in DNA: TGCGCCAGCAGCTTTCTCGGGGAGCTGTTTTTT.

The V call is TRBV2, the J call TRBJ2-7; tentatively, D is TRBD2 (5 bases). CDR1 and CDR2 (germline): SNHLY, FYNNEI. The CDR3 consists of 14 residues. Trimming took 2 bases from V and 1 from J, leaving 9 bases between them. CDR3 region: CASSESSVSYEQYF. In DNA form, the CDR3 reads TGTGCCAGCAGTGAAAGTAGCGTATCCTACGAGCAGTACTTC.

This clonotype was found a few times. The chain couples TRBV4-1 to TRBJ2-2, with D maybe TRBD2 (5 bases). V was pared by 4 bases and J by 0 bases, with 15 bases between. Germline V CDR1 and CDR2: MGHRA, YSYEKL. The CDR3 length is 17 residues. CDR3: CASSLGMTTTNTGELFF. The CDR3, as DNA: TGCGCCAGCAGCCTGGGGATGACTACAACGAACACCGGGGAGCTGTTTTTT.

This clonotype was detected only a few times. V and J are TRBV3-1 and TRBJ2-3, with D hard to call. The CDR3 has 15 amino acids. Germline V CDR1 and CDR2: LGHDT, YNNKEL (reference sequence). Trimming cost V 1 base and J 6 bases, with 14 bases left between them. The CDR3, as DNA: TGTGCCAGCAGCCAAGTATTCTATGGGCCCGATACGCAGTATTTT. It codes for CASSQVFYGPDTQYF.

This clonotype turned up a few times. The J gene is TRBJ1-2, the V gene TRBV5-1, with TRBD1 matching 10 bases. In germline, CDR1 is SGHRS, CDR2 YFSETQ. CDR3 length: 16 amino acids. Trimming at V came to 3 bases and at J to 0 bases, leaving 5 bases not matched to a gene. This CDR3 reads CASSSGTGVANYGYTF. The CDR3 DNA follows: TGCGCCAGCAGCTCCGGGACAGGGGTAGCTAACTATGGCTACACCTTC.